These 19 T cell receptor beta chains were all obtained from the same sample, sequenced in a study of PD-1 blockade in classical Hodgkin lymphoma. Profiling relied on immunoSEQ multiplex PCR, and the TCRdb table lists in-frame clones only, not all of them. The sample yields 30,000 to 40,000 clones, around 80% seen once. All the patients suffered relapse after autologous stem cell transplantation, and brentuximab vedotin exposure differed. Sequenced here: peripheral blood mononuclear cells (PBMCs), sampled before the second cycle of nivolumab. The receptors here all came from a human donor with classical Hodgkin lymphoma.

This rearrangement joins TRBV4-3 to TRBJ1-4, with TRBD1 identical over 7 bases. The germline V gene has CDR1 LGHNA and CDR2 YSLEER. V shed 4 bases and J 7 bases; nucleotides not matched to a gene: 21. The CDR3 is 19 amino acids. In DNA, the CDR3 is TGCGCCAGCAGCCGACGTTTAGGACAGGATCGTAAGTCGGGTGAAAAACTGTTTTTT. It translates to CASSRRLGQDRKSGEKLFF.

The V gene is TRBV7-9, the J gene TRBJ1-1; D ambiguous. This CDR3 is 12 amino acids long. Germline values: CDR1 SEHNR, CDR2 FQNEAQ (reference sequence). Trimming removed 6 bases from V and 8 bases from J, with 13 bases in between. The CDR3 coding sequence is TGTGCCAGCAGGTCGACCGCGGGGGAAGCTTTCTTT. Protein product: CASRSTAGEAFF. Using reference TRBV7-9 and TRBJ1-1 for the parts outside the CDR3, the full variable domain is DTGVSQNPRHKITKRGQNVTFRCDPISEHNRLYWYRQTLGQGPEFLTYFQNEAQLEKSRLLSDRFSAERPKGSFSTLEIQRTEQGDSAMYLCASRSTAGEAFFGQGTRLTVV.

This clone turned up a few times. The J gene is TRBJ2-3, the V gene TRBV29-1; possible D gene TRBD2, 6 bases. In germline, CDR1 is SQVTM, CDR2 ANQGSEA. V lost 4 bases and J lost 5, with 13 bases in between. The CDR3 runs 13 residues. The CDR3: CSVGGGGRDTQYF. CDR3 DNA sequence: TGCAGCGTTGGAGGTGGGGGGAGAGATACGCAGTATTTT.

V is TRBV4-1 and J is TRBJ2-1, with 10 bases fitting TRBD2. Trimming cost V 3 bases and J 7 bases; bases outside gene matches: 6. Germline lookup yields CDR1 MGHRA and CDR2 YSYEKL. The CDR3 sequence is 15 residues long. CDR3 in amino acids: CASSHGSGGENEQFF. DNA for the CDR3: TGCGCCAGCAGCCACGGCAGCGGGGGGGAAAATGAGCAGTTCTTC.

The J gene is TRBJ1-3, the V gene TRBV7-2; 7 nucleotides line up with TRBD1. The CDR3 contains 16 residues. CDR1 is SGHTA, CDR2 FQGNSA, per germline. V dropped 4 bases and J dropped 2; count of bases not matched to a gene: 8. The CDR3 spells CASSYPATGTGNTIYF. The CDR3 bases are TGTGCCAGCAGCTACCCCGCGACAGGGACTGGAAACACCATATATTTT.

Remarks on this clone: Additional DNA sequences in this sample encode the identical CDR3. The rearrangement joins TRBV7-2 to TRBJ1-4; D gene uncertain. The CDR3 contains 13 residues. The V end was cut by 1 base, the J end by 6 bases, with 6 bases between. CDR1 is SGHTA and CDR2 is FQGNSA in the germline V gene. The CDR3 loop is CASSLVTDEKLFF. The CDR3 coding sequence is TGTGCCAGCAGCTTAGTTACGGATGAAAAACTGTTTTTT. The full variable domain, rest sourced from reference TRBV7-2 and TRBJ1-4, is GAGVSQSPSNKVTEKGKDVELRCDPISGHTALYWYRQSLGQGLEFLIYFQGNSAPDKSGLPSDRFSAERTGGSVSTLTIQRTQQEDSAVYLCASSLVTDEKLFFGSGTQLSVL.

The CDR3: CASRLAGGQETQYF. As DNA, the CDR3 is TGCGCCAGCAGACTAGCGGGGGGCCAAGAGACCCAGTACTTC. This chain uses TRBV5-1 with TRBJ2-5; 12 bases are a match to TRBD2. V trimming: 5 bases; J trimming: 1 base; junction bases outside the gene matches: 0. This CDR3 contains 14 residues. Germline V gene data show CDR1 as SGHRS and CDR2 as YFSETQ.

This clone has only a few counts. As DNA, the CDR3 is TGTGCCAGCAGCTTAGAACTGGCATATACGCAGTATTTT. It codes for CASSLELAYTQYF. The V and J genes are TRBV7-8 and TRBJ2-3; D unclear. From germline, CDR1 is SGHVS and CDR2 FQNEAQ. Deletions cut 1 base from V and 7 bases from J, with 9 bases between. CDR3 length equals 13 residues.

The chain recombines TRBV29-1 with TRBJ2-2; 10 positions agree with TRBD1. There are 14 residues in the CDR3. CDR1 SQVTM and CDR2 ANQGSEA come from the germline V gene. With V trimmed by 7 bases and J by 5 bases, 7 bases remained unmatched. CDR3 DNA: TGCAGCGCTGCCGGGACAGGGGAAACCGGGGAGCTGTTTTTT. It is translated as CSAAGTGETGELFF.

This clone occurred once. The V call is TRBV5-6, the J call TRBJ2-1; perhaps TRBD2 as D (6 bases). Germline V lookup: CDR1 SGHDT, CDR2 YYEEEE. V lost 10 bases and J 6 bases, leaving 17 bases between the germline ends. This CDR3 has 13 residues. DNA of the CDR3: TGTGCCTTCGGAGGGTCTAGCATCAATGAGCAGTTCTTC. It translates to CAFGGSSINEQFF.

The rearrangement joins TRBV19 to TRBJ1-1; no reliable D call. V was cut by 0 bases and J by 1 base, with 9 bases left in between. This CDR3 comprises 15 residues. The germline gives CDR1 LNHDA, CDR2 SQIVND (reference sequence). The CDR3 nucleotides are TGTGCCAGTAGTATAGATCTAACGGAGAACACTGAAGCTTTCTTT. Encoded protein: CASSIDLTENTEAFF.

This chain uses TRBV6-5 with TRBJ2-6; D is uncertain. This CDR3 region has 16 residues. V lost 0 bases and J 2 bases, leaving 8 bases between the germline ends. Germline lookup yields CDR1 MNHEY and CDR2 SVGAGI. CDR3: CASSYSFRPGANVLTF. The DNA of the CDR3 is TGTGCCAGCAGTTACTCGTTCCGACCTGGGGCCAACGTCCTGACTTTC.

The gene calls are TRBV4-3 and TRBJ2-5; D is undetermined. CDR3 length equals 13 residues. Germline lookup yields CDR1 LGHNA and CDR2 YSLEER. Trimming pared 0 bases from V and 3 bases from J, leaving 5 bases between. The CDR3 here is CASSQDGKETQYF. The CDR3 DNA sequence: TGCGCCAGCAGCCAAGATGGGAAAGAGACCCAGTACTTC.

The rearrangement links TRBV15 to TRBJ2-3; D may be TRBD2 (5 bases). Germline lookup yields CDR1 LNHNV and CDR2 YYDKDF (reference sequence). V was shortened by 11 bases and J by 0 bases, with 15 bases between the two germline ends. The CDR3 is 14 amino acids. Here the CDR3 reads CACNKGGSTDTQYF. In DNA form, the CDR3 reads TGTGCCTGCAACAAGGGCGGGAGCACAGATACGCAGTATTTT.

The chain links TRBV27 to TRBJ1-6; 9 bases fit TRBD1. Unmatched junction bases numbered 9, after V lost 0 bases and J lost 6 bases. The CDR3 is 18 residues long. Germline-derived CDR1 and CDR2 are MNHEY and SMNVEV (reference sequence). CDR3 nucleotides: TGTGCCAGCAGTTTATCGATGGGGGGGACAGGGCGTAATTCACCCCTCCACTTT. Translated, it gives CASSLSMGGTGRNSPLHF.

The rearrangement uses TRBV5-1 and TRBJ2-7; D possibly corresponds to TRBD2 (6 bases). Trimming cost V 1 base and J 2 bases, with 19 bases left between them. The CDR3 totals 17 residues. Germline V CDR1 and CDR2: SGHRS, YFSETQ. Here the CDR3 DNA reads TGCGCCAGCAGCTTGCTTTCAGGAACGGAGGGGCCCTACGAGCAGTACTTC. It yields the protein CASSLLSGTEGPYEQYF.

In this sample, this clone turned up a few times. The rearrangement uses TRBV12-5 and TRBJ1-3; maybe TRBD1 (5 bases). The CDR3 runs 14 residues. V was cut by 7 bases and J by 0 bases, with 10 bases left in between. Germline V gene sequence: CDR1 LGHNT, CDR2 FRNRAP. CDR3 nucleotide sequence: TGTGCTAGTGATGGGGCCAACTCTGGAAACACCATATATTTT. Translating gives CASDGANSGNTIYF.

The chain links TRBV6-5 to TRBJ1-5; tentative D call: TRBD1 (5 bases). Germline lookup yields CDR1 MNHEY and CDR2 SVGAGI. The V end was cut by 2 bases, the J end by 7 bases, with 12 bases between. The CDR3 is made up of 14 amino acids. The CDR3 loop is CASSYGQGGQPQHF. CDR3 bases: TGTGCCAGCAGTTACGGGCAGGGAGGGCAGCCCCAGCATTTT.

This clone was recorded once. One end of the junction fails to match germline, which may point to a read error. CDR3 sequence (DNA): TGTGCCAGCACCTACCTCACTGACAGGGTGGAGGCTTTC. Its protein is CASTYLTDRVEAF. The chain joins TRBV5-4 to TRBJ2-6; 7 bases are shared with TRBD1. Germline V gives CDR1 SGHNT, CDR2 YYREEE (reference sequence). The CDR3 contains 13 residues.